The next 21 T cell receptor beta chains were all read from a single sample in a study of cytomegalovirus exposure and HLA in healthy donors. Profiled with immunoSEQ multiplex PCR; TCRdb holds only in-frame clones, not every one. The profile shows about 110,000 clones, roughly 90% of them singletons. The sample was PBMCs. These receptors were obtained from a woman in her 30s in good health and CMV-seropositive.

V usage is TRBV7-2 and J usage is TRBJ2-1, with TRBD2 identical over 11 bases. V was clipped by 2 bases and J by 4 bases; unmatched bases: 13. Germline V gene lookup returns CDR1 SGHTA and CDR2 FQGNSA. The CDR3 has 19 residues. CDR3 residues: CASSLRPSGRLESYNEQFF. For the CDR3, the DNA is TGTGCCAGCAGCTTACGGCCTAGCGGGAGGCTGGAGTCGTACAATGAGCAGTTCTTC.

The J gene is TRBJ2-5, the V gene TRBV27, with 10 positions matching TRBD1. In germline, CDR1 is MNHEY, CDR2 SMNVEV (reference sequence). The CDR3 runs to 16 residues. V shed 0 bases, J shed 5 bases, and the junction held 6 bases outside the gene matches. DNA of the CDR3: TGTGCCAGCAGTTTATCCGGGACAGGGGTGGGGGAGACCCAGTACTTC. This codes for CASSLSGTGVGETQYF.

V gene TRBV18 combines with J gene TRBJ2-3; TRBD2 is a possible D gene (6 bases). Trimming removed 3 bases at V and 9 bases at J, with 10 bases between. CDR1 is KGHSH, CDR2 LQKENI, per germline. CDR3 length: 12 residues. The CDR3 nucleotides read TGTGCCAGCTCACCCGACCGGGGGACGCAGTATTTT. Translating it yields CASSPDRGTQYF.

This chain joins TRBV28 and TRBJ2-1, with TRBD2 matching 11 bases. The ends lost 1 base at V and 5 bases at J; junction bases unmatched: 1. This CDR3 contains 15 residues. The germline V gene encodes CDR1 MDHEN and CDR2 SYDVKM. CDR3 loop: CASSLLGLADNEQFF. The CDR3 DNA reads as TGTGCCAGCAGTTTATTGGGACTAGCGGACAATGAGCAGTTCTTC.

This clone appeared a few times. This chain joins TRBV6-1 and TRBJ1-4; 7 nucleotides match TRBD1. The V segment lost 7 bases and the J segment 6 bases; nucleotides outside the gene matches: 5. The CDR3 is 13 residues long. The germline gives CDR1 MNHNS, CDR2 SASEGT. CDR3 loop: CASTGGTDEKLFF. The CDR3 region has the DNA TGTGCCAGCACCGGCGGGACAGATGAAAAACTGTTTTTT.

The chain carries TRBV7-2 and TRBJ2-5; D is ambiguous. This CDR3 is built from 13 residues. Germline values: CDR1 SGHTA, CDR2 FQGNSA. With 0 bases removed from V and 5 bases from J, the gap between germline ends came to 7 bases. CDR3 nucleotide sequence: TGTGCCAGCAGCTTAGCCCTCTTGGAGACCCAGTACTTC. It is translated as CASSLALLETQYF.

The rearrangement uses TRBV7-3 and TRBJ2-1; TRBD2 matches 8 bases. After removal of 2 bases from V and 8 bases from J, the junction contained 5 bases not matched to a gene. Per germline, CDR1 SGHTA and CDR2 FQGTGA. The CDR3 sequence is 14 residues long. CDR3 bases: TGTGCCAGCAGCTTAGCGGGAGGAGTCGATGAGCAGTTCTTC. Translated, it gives CASSLAGGVDEQFF.

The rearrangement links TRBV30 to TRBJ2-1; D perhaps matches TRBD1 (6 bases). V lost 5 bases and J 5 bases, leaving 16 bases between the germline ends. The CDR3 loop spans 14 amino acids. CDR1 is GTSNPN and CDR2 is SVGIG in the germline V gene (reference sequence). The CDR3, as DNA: TGTGCCTGGGCCAACAGGGCCGGGGACAATGAGCAGTTCTTC. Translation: CAWANRAGDNEQFF. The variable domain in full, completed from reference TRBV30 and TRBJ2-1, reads SQTIHQWPATLVQPVGSPLSLECTVEGTSNPNLYWYRQAAGRGLQLLFYSVGIGQISSEVPQNLSASRPQDRQFILSSKKLLLSDSGFYLCAWANRAGDNEQFFGPGTRLTVL.

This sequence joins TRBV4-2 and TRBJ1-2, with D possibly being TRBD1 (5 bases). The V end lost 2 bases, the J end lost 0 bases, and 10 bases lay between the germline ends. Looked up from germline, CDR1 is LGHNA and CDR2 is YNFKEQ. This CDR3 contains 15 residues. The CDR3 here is CASSQPRVSNYGYTF. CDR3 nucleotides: TGTGCCAGCAGCCAACCCAGGGTTTCTAACTATGGCTACACCTTC.

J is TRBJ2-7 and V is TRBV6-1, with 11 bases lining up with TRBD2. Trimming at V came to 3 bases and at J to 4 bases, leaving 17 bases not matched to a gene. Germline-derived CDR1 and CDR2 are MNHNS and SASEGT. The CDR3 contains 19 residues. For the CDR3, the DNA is TGTGCCAGCAGTGACTTACTAGCGGGAGTCCAAATGGGTCCTTACGAGCAGTACTTC. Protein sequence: CASSDLLAGVQMGPYEQYF.

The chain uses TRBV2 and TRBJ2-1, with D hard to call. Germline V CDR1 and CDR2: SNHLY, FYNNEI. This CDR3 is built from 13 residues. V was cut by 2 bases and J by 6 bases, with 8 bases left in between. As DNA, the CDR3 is TGTGCCAGCAGTGAACGCCAGTCCAATGAGCAGTTCTTC. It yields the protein CASSERQSNEQFF.

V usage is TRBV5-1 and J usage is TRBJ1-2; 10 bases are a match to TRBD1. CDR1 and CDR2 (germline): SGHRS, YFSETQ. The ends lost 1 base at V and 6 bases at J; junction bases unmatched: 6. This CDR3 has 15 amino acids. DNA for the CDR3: TGCGCCAGCAGCTTGCTTCCGACAGGGGGCGATGGCTACACCTTC. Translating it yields CASSLLPTGGDGYTF.

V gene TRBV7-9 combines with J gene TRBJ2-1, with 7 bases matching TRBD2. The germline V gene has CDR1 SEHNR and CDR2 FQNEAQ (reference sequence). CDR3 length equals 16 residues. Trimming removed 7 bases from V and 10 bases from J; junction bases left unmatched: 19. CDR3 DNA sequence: TGTGCCAGCACCACAGTGGCTAGCGGCTCCGCCGGAGAGCAGTTCTTC. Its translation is CASTTVASGSAGEQFF.

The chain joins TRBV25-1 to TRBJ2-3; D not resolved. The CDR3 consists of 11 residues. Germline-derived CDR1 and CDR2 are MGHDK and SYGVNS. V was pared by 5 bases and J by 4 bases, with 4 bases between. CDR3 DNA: TGTGCCAGCAGTCTAGCAGATACGCAGTATTTT. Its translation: CASSLADTQYF.

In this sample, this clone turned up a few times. The CDR3 region has the DNA TGCGCCTTCAGAAAAAGGGACAGGGATGGCTACACCTTC. Residues: CAFRKRDRDGYTF. J is TRBJ1-2 and V is TRBV10-1, with TRBD1 identical over 9 bases. J lost 6 bases, V lost 11 bases, and 10 bases had no gene match. This CDR3 spans 13 amino acids. Per the germline V gene, CDR1 is WNHNN and CDR2 is SYGVQD (reference sequence).

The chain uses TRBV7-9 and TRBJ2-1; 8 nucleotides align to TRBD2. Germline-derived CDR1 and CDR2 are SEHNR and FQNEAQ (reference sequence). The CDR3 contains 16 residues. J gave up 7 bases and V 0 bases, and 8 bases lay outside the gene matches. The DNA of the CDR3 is TGTGCCAGCAGCTTAGCCGGGGGGGTTACTGGGAATGAGCAGTTCTTC. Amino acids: CASSLAGGVTGNEQFF.

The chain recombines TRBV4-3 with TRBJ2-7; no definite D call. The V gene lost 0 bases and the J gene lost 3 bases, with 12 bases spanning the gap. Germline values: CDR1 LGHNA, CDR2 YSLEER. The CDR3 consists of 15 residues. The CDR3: CASSQDISSYYEQYF. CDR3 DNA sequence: TGCGCCAGCAGCCAAGATATTAGCAGTTACTACGAGCAGTACTTC.

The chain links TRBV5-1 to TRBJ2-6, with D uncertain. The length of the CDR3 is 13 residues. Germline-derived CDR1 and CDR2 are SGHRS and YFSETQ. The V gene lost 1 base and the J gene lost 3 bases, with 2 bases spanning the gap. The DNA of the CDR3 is TGCGCCAGCAGCTTGTATGGGGCCAACGTCCTGACTTTC. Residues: CASSLYGANVLTF.

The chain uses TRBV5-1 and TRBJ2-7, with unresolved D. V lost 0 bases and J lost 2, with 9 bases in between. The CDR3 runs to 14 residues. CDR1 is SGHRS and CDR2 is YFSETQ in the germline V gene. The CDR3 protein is CASSLDPTAYEQYF. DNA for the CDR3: TGCGCCAGCAGCTTGGACCCTACCGCCTACGAGCAGTACTTC.

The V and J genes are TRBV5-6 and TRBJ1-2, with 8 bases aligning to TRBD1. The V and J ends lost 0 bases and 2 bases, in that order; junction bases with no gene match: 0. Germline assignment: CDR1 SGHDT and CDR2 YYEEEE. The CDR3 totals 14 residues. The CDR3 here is CASSLGTGNYGYTF. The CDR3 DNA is TGTGCCAGCAGCTTGGGGACAGGGAACTATGGCTACACCTTC.

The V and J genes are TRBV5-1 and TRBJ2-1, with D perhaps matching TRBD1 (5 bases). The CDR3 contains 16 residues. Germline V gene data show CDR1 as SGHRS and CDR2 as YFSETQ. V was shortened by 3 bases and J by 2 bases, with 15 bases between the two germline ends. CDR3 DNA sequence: TGCGCCAGCAGCTCGCAAACAGGTGCCACCTACAATGAGCAGTTCTTC. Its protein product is CASSSQTGATYNEQFF.